Below, 18 T cell receptor beta chains from the same sample are listed, as sequenced in a study of cytomegalovirus exposure and HLA in healthy donors (TCRdb year 2017). The receptor library was made with the immunoSEQ multiplex PCR assay. The multiplex PCR relied on a mix of 60 forward primers for TCR Vbeta segments and 13 reverse primers for TCR Jbeta segments. The clones in this table, taken by TCRdb from immuneACCESS, are in-frame only. Not every clone is retained; where verified, under half of the shortfall comes from an unresolved V gene, and the cause of the rest is unknown. This sample gives 95,000 to 150,000 clones in total; around three quarters of them show up just once. The top ten clonotypes cover 3.4% of the sample. Source material: PBMCs. Every receptor here comes from a man in his thirties or forties in good health and CMV-seronegative.

The chain has TRBV18 and TRBJ1-5, with D hard to call. Deletions cut 3 bases from V and 5 bases from J, with 8 bases between. Looked up from germline, CDR1 is KGHSH and CDR2 is LQKENI. This CDR3 comprises 13 residues. Here the CDR3 reads CASSPERYQPQHF. The CDR3, as DNA: TGTGCCAGCTCACCTGAGCGGTATCAGCCCCAGCATTTT.

CDR3 loop: CASSEAYEQYF. For the CDR3, the DNA is TGTGCCAGCAGCGAGGCCTACGAGCAGTACTTC. This rearrangement joins TRBV5-6 to TRBJ2-7, with no clear D. The V end was cut by 4 bases, the J end by 2 bases, with 4 bases between. CDR3 length: 11 amino acids. Per the germline V gene, CDR1 is SGHDT and CDR2 is YYEEEE.

In nucleotides, the CDR3 is TGTGCCACCAGCAGAGACGTCTCTGGAAACACCATATATTTT. Translated: CATSRDVSGNTIYF. The rearrangement links TRBV15 to TRBJ1-3; D is undetermined. The CDR3 is made up of 14 amino acids. Germline CDR1 is LNHNV and CDR2 is YYDKDF (reference sequence). Trimming stripped 0 bases from V and 0 bases from J, with 3 bases between.

The V call is TRBV5-1, the J call TRBJ1-2; the D gene is possibly TRBD1 (5 bases). Germline V gives CDR1 SGHRS, CDR2 YFSETQ. V lost 2 bases to trimming and J lost 4 bases, with 12 bases between them. The CDR3 sequence is 14 residues long. CDR3 coding DNA: TGCGCCAGCAGCTTAGGCAGGGTTGGCTATGGCTACACCTTC. Protein product: CASSLGRVGYGYTF.

This clone was seen more than once but under ten times. The gene calls are TRBV7-2 and TRBJ1-3; 10 bases are shared with TRBD1. The ends lost 5 bases at V and 4 bases at J; junction bases unmatched: 5. CDR1 is SGHTA and CDR2 is FQGNSA in the germline V gene. CDR3 length: 15 residues. The DNA of the CDR3 is TGTGCCAGCAGCCCTGACAGGGGGCAGGGAAACACCATATATTTT. It codes for CASSPDRGQGNTIYF.

The rearrangement joins TRBV28 to TRBJ2-1, with D maybe TRBD2 (6 bases). CDR3 length equals 14 residues. V was pared by 2 bases and J by 4 bases, with 9 bases between. Germline V lookup: CDR1 MDHEN, CDR2 SYDVKM. CDR3 residues: CASSLSGQYNEQFF. CDR3 in DNA: TGTGCCAGCAGTTTAAGCGGGCAATACAATGAGCAGTTCTTC.

Points on this clone: No conserved phenylalanine or tryptophan is present at the end of the CDR3, so a read error is the likely explanation. V usage is TRBV7-2 and J usage is TRBJ1-2; 8 bases are a match to TRBD1. Per the germline V gene, CDR1 is SGHTA and CDR2 is FQGNSA. This CDR3 has 16 amino acids. Trimming removed 1 base from V and 5 bases from J; junction bases left unmatched: 9. DNA for the CDR3: TGTGCCAGCAGCTTAGACCCGCAGGGGGCCGTTTATGGCTACACCCTC. It yields the protein CASSLDPQGAVYGYTL.

The chain recombines TRBV11-2 with TRBJ1-3, with D hard to call. V lost 1 base and J lost 0, with 7 bases in between. CDR1 is SGHAT and CDR2 is FQNNGV in the germline V gene. The CDR3 consists of 15 residues. CDR3 DNA sequence: TGTGCCAGCAGCTTAGGGCCAGACTCTGGAAACACCATATATTTT. It yields the protein CASSLGPDSGNTIYF.

The rearrangement links TRBV7-2 to TRBJ2-7; no clear D gene. V gave up 5 bases and J gave up 3 bases, with 17 bases separating them. Germline values: CDR1 SGHTA, CDR2 FQGNSA. CDR3 length: 15 amino acids. In nucleotides, the CDR3 is TGTGCCAGCAGCCTGAGTCCCGGCGGCGACTACGAGCAGTACTTC. Translation gives CASSLSPGGDYEQYF. The full variable domain, with the rest looked up from reference TRBV7-2 and TRBJ2-7, is GAGVSQSPSNKVTEKGKDVELRCDPISGHTALYWYRQSLGQGLEFLIYFQGNSAPDKSGLPSDRFSAERTGGSVSTLTIQRTQQEDSAVYLCASSLSPGGDYEQYFGPGTRLTVT.

The chain joins TRBV5-1 to TRBJ2-5, with a weak D call TRBD2 (6 bases). Germline V CDR1 and CDR2: SGHRS, YFSETQ. The CDR3 length is 17 residues. Trimming removed 3 bases at V and 1 base at J, with 19 bases between. CDR3 coding DNA: TGCGCCAGCAGCTCAAAAGGCATTAGCGGCAGCCAAGAGACCCAGTACTTC. Translated, it gives CASSSKGISGSQETQYF. The full variable domain, completed using reference TRBV5-1 and TRBJ2-5, is KAGVTQTPRYLIKTRGQQVTLSCSPISGHRSVSWYQQTPGQGLQFLFEYFSETQRNKGNFPGRFSGRQFSNSRSEMNVSTLELGDSALYLCASSSKGISGSQETQYFGPGTRLLVL.

This CDR3 is CAISSDRGPSGANVLTF. CDR3 sequence (DNA): TGTGCCATCAGTTCAGACAGGGGACCCTCTGGGGCCAACGTCCTGACTTTC. V is TRBV10-3 and J is TRBJ2-6, with 8 nucleotides matching TRBD1. The germline V gene has CDR1 ENHRY and CDR2 SYGVKD. V gave up 5 bases and J gave up 0 bases; unmatched junction bases: 6. CDR3 length: 17 residues.

With respect to this clone: This specimen includes other DNA sequences encoding the same CDR3. The chain links TRBV6-5 to TRBJ2-2, with D perhaps TRBD1 (6 bases). Trimming shortened V by 6 bases and J by 0 bases, and 11 bases separated the two germline ends. Germline CDR1 reads MNHEY; CDR2 reads SVGAGI. The CDR3 is made up of 15 amino acids. The CDR3 sequence is CASRTGQSNTGELFF. The CDR3 nucleotides read TGTGCCAGCAGAACCGGACAGTCGAACACCGGGGAGCTGTTTTTT.

The chain is built from TRBV29-1 and TRBJ1-2; 8 bases align to TRBD1. CDR1 and CDR2 (germline): SQVTM, ANQGSEA. The CDR3 covers 13 residues. V trimming: 6 bases; J trimming: 0 bases; junction bases outside the gene matches: 3. As DNA, the CDR3 is TGCAGCGTGGGGGGACAGGCTAACTATGGCTACACCTTC. As protein: CSVGGQANYGYTF. Together with reference TRBV29-1 and TRBJ1-2, the CDR3 gives the full variable domain: SAVISQKPSRDICQRGTSLTIQCQVDSQVTMMFWYRQQPGQSLTLIATANQGSEATYESGFVIDKFPISRPNLTFSTLTVSNMSPEDSSIYLCSVGGQANYGYTFGSGTRLTVV.

This chain connects TRBV19 to TRBJ2-1, with 9 positions matching TRBD2. The CDR3 sequence is 15 residues long. Germline trimming cut 1 base from V and 7 bases from J; bases unmatched to any gene: 5. The V gene's germline CDR1 is LNHDA and CDR2 SQIVND (reference sequence). For the CDR3, the DNA is TGTGCCAGTAGTATAGTTGCGGGAGGGCCGAATGAGCAGTTCTTC. It is translated as CASSIVAGGPNEQFF.

The chain links TRBV7-9 to TRBJ2-2, with 9 bases lining up with TRBD1. Germline trimming cut 5 bases from V and 5 bases from J; bases unmatched to any gene: 9. The length of the CDR3 is 16 residues. Germline V CDR1 and CDR2: SEHNR, FQNEAQ (reference sequence). The CDR3 sequence is CASSPIRDRVTGELFF. The CDR3 coding sequence is TGTGCCAGCAGCCCCATTAGGGACAGGGTAACCGGGGAGCTGTTTTTT.

This rearrangement joins TRBV18 to TRBJ2-2; 8 nucleotides agree with TRBD2. The CDR3 is 17 residues long. Trimming cost V 3 bases and J 1 base; bases outside gene matches: 7. Germline V gene lookup returns CDR1 KGHSH and CDR2 LQKENI. CDR3 residues: CASSPSQSGRNTGELFF. The CDR3 region has the DNA TGTGCCAGCTCACCCTCCCAGAGCGGGAGGAACACCGGGGAGCTGTTTTTT. Full variable domain (outside the CDR3, taken from reference TRBV18 and TRBJ2-2): NAGVMQNPRHLVRRRGQEARLRCSPMKGHSHVYWYRQLPEEGLKFMVYLQKENIIDESGMPKERFSAEFPKEGPSILRIQQVVRGDSAAYFCASSPSQSGRNTGELFFGEGSRLTVL.

V and J are TRBV2 and TRBJ2-2; D is possibly TRBD2 (5 bases). The CDR3 loop spans 14 amino acids. V shed 6 bases and J shed 1 base, with 9 bases lying between them. Germline V gene sequence: CDR1 SNHLY, CDR2 FYNNEI. This CDR3 reads CASREAGNTGELFF. The CDR3 bases are TGTGCCAGCAGGGAGGCAGGGAACACCGGGGAGCTGTTTTTT.

The gene calls are TRBV6-4 and TRBJ2-1; TRBD2 might be the D (6 bases). The V end was cut by 7 bases, the J end by 6 bases, with 16 bases between. The CDR3 length is 14 residues. CDR1 and CDR2 from the germline V gene are MRHNA and SNTAGT. CDR3 nucleotide sequence: TGTGCCAGCACCCATGACCCCGGGGGCAATGAGCAGTTCTTC. It yields the protein CASTHDPGGNEQFF.